This TCR beta chain was captured by sequencing in a study of T cells expressing NK-cell markers. From its re-call of the 5' RACE reads, TCRdb lists each CDR3 protein once, without DNA. This sample's table has more than 400,000 distinct CDR3 sequences. Germline lookup yields CDR1 SNHLY and CDR2 FYNNEI. The CDR3 is 14 amino acids. This receptor was taken from a woman aged 18-69 years in good health. Sequenced input: blood T cells: a sorted CD56 or NKG2C T cell subset, CD4+ or CD8+ T cells, or bulk PBMC T cells (not recorded which). J is TRBJ2-2 and V is TRBV2; absent DNA, TCRdb's TRBD1 call cannot be checked. The CDR3 sequence is CASSEGTGTGELFF.